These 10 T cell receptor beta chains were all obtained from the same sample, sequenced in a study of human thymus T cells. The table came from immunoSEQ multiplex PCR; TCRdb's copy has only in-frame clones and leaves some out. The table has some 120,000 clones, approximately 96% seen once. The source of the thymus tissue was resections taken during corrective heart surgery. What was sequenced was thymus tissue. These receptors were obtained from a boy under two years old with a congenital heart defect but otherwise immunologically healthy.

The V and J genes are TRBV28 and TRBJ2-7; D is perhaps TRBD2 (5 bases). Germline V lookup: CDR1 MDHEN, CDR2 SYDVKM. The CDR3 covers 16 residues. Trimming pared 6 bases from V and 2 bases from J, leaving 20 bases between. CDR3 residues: CASRGRRPEVTYEQYF. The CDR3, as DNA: TGTGCCAGCAGAGGGCGGCGTCCGGAGGTCACCTACGAGCAGTACTTC.

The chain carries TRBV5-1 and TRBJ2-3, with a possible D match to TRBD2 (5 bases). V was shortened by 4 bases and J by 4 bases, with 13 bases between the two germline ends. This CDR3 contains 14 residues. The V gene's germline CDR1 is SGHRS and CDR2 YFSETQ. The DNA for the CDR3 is TGCGCCAGCAGCCGGGGTGAAGACCCAGATACGCAGTATTTT. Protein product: CASSRGEDPDTQYF. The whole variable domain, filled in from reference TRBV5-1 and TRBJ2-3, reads KAGVTQTPRYLIKTRGQQVTLSCSPISGHRSVSWYQQTPGQGLQFLFEYFSETQRNKGNFPGRFSGRQFSNSRSEMNVSTLELGDSALYLCASSRGEDPDTQYFGPGTRLTVL.

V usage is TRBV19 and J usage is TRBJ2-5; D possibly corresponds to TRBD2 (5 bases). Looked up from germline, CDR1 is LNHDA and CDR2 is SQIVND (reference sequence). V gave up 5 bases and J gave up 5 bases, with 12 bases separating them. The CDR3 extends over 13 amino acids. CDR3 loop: CASSSRGWETQYF. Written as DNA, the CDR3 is TGTGCCAGTAGTTCCCGGGGTTGGGAGACCCAGTACTTC.

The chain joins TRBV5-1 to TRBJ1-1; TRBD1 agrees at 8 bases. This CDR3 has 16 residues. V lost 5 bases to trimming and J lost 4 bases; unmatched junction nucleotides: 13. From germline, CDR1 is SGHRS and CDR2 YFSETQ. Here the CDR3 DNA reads TGCGCCAGCAGGATCCGACAGGGGAGAAGGGGCACTGAAGCTTTCTTT. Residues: CASRIRQGRRGTEAFF.

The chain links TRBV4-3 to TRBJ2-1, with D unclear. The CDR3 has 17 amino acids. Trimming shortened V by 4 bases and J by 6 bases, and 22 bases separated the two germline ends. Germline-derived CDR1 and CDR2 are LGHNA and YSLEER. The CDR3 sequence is CASSRFIGSRPPNEQFF. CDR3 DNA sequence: TGCGCCAGCAGCCGTTTTATCGGATCCAGGCCCCCCAATGAGCAGTTCTTC.

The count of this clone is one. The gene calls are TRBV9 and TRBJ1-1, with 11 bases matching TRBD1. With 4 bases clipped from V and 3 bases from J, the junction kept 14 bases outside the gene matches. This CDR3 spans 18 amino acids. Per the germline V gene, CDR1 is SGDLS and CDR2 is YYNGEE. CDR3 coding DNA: TGTGCCAGCAGCAAGGGACAGGGGGAGGGGGAGAGGGACACTGAAGCTTTCTTT. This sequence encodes CASSKGQGEGERDTEAFF.

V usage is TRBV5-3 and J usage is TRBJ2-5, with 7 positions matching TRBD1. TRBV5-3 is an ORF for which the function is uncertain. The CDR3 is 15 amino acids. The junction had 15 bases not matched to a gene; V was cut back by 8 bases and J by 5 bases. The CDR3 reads CASLRQTGERETQYF. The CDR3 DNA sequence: TGTGCCAGCCTCCGCCAAACAGGGGAGAGGGAGACCCAGTACTTC.

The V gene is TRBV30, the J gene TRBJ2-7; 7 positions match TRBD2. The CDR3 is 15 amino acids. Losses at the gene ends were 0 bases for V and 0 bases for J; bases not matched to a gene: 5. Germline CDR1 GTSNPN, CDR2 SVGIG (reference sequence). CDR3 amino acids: CAWSVSGGSSYEQYF. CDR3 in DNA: TGTGCCTGGAGTGTATCCGGGGGGAGCTCCTACGAGCAGTACTTC.

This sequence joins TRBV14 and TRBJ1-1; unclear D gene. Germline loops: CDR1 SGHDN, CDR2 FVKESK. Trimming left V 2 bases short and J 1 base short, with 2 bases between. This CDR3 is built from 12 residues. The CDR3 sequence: CASSQPNTEAFF. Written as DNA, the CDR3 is TGTGCCAGCAGCCAACCGAACACTGAAGCTTTCTTT.

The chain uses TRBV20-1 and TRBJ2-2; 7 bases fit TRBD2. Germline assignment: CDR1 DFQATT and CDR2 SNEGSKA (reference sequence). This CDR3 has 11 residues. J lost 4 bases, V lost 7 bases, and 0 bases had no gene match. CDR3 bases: TGCAGTGGGGAGGGCACCGGGGAGCTGTTTTTT. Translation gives CSGEGTGELFF.